What follows describes a single T cell receptor beta chain. Germline CDR1 and CDR2: SGHVT and SQSDAQ. V lost 6 bases, J lost 1 base, and 13 bases lay in between. The CDR3 is 14 residues long. This sample is drawn from a study of graft-versus-host responses after intestinal transplantation. Points from the study as a whole: Individuals carrying graft-donor T cell macrochimerism showed high graft-versus-host to host-versus-graft clonal ratios in allografts. Early post-transplant HvG declines showed an association with peak circulating GvH clone levels.

TCRdb keeps only in-frame clones here, not all; method: immunoSEQ multiplex PCR. Of just under 7,000 clones detected, around 30% appear once; the ten largest clones hold 6%. Plating of approximately 200,000 CFSE-labeled responder cells was done together with approximately 200,000 irradiated, violet-dye-labeled stimulator cells. The authors sorted proliferating CFSE-low CD3+CD4+ and CD3+CD8+ responders after the reaction. The chain uses TRBV7-4 and TRBJ2-7; D is uncertain. The material sequenced was alloreactive CD8+ T cells from a mixed lymphocyte reaction culture, taken before transplantation. Subset noted: CFSE-low proliferating T cells sorted from roughly six-day pre-transplant mixed lymphocyte reaction (GvH or HvG direction). This sequence was found in a human patient who was an organ donor for intestinal transplantation. The CDR3 DNA reads as TGTGCCAGCAGTCCCGGGTCCCCTTCCTACGAGCAGTACTTC. This encodes CASSPGSPSYEQYF.